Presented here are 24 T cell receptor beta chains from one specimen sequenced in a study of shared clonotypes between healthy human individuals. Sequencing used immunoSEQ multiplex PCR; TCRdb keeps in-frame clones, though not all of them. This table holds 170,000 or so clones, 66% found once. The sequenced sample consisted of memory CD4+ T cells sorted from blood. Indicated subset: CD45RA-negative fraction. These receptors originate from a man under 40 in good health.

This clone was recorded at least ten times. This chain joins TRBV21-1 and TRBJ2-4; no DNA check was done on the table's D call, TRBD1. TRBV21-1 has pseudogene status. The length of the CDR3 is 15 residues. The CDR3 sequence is CASSKVTGNKNIQYF. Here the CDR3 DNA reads TGTGCCAGCAGCAAAGTGACAGGGAACAAAAACATTCAGTACTTC.

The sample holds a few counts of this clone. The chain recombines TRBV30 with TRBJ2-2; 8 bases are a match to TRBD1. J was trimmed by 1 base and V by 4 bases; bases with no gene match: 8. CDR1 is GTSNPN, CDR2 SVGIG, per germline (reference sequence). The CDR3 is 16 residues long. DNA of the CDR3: TGTGCCTGGACCCGCCGACAGGGGAGGAACACCGGGGAGCTGTTTTTT. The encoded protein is CAWTRRQGRNTGELFF.

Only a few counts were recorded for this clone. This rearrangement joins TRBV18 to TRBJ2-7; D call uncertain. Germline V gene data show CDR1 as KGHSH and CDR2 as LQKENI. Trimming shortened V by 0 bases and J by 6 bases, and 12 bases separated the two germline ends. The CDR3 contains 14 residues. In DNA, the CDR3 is TGTGCCAGCTCACCACCAGGCCGGTTCGGCGAGCAGTACTTC. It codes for CASSPPGRFGEQYF.

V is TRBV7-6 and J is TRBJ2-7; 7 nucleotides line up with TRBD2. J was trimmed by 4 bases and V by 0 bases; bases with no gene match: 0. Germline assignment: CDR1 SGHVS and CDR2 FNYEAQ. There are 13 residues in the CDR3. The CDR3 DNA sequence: TGTGCCAGCAGCTTAGCGGGAGGGTACGAGCAGTACTTC. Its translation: CASSLAGGYEQYF.

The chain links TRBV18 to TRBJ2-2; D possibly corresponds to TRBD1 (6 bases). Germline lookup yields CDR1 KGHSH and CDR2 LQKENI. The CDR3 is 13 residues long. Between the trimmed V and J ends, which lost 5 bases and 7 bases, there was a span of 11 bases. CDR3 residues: CASSGQIGGELFF. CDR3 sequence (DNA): TGTGCCAGCTCAGGACAGATAGGCGGGGAGCTGTTTTTT.

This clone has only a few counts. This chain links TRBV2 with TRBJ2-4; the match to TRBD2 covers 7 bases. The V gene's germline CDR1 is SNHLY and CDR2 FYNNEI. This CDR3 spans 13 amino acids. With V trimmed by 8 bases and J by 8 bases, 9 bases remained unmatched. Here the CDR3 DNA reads TGTGCCAGCCGGGCCAGCGGGATGGACATTCAGTACTTC. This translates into CASRASGMDIQYF.

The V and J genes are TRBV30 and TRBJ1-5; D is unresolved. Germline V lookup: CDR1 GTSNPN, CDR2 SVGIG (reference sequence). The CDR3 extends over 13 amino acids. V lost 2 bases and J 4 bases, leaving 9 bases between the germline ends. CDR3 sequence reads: CAWSYGENQPQHF. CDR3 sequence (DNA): TGTGCCTGGAGTTACGGGGAAAATCAGCCCCAGCATTTT.

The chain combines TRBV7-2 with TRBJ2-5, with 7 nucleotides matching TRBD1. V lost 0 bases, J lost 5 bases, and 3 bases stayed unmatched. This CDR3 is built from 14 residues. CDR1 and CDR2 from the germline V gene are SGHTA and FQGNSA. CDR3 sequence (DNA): TGTGCCAGCAGCTTAGCAGGGGGCGGGGAGACCCAGTACTTC. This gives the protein CASSLAGGGETQYF. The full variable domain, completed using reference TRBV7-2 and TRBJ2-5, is GAGVSQSPSNKVTEKGKDVELRCDPISGHTALYWYRQSLGQGLEFLIYFQGNSAPDKSGLPSDRFSAERTGGSVSTLTIQRTQQEDSAVYLCASSLAGGGETQYFGPGTRLLVL.

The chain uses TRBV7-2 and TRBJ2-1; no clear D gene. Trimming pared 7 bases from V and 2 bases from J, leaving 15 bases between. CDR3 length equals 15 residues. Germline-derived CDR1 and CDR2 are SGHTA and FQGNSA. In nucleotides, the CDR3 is TGTGCCAGCATCGCGCAGGTTTCGACCTACAATGAGCAGTTCTTC. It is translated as CASIAQVSTYNEQFF.

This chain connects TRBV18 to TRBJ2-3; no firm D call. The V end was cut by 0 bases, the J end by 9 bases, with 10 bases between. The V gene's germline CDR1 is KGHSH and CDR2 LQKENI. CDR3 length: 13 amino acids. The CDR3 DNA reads TGTGCCAGCTCACCACCGGAAGCTGGAACGCAGTATTTT. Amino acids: CASSPPEAGTQYF.

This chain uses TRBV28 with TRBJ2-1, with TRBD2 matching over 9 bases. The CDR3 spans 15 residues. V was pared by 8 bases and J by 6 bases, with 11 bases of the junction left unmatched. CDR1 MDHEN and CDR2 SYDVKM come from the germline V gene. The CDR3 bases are TGTGCCAGCGCGGGGGGCGGGAGGGCCGCCAATGAGCAGTTCTTC. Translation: CASAGGGRAANEQFF.

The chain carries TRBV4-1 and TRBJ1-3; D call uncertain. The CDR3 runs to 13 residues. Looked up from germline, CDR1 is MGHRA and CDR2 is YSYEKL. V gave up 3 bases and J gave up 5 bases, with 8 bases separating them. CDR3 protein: CASSHPARNTIYF. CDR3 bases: TGCGCCAGCAGCCATCCCGCCCGAAACACCATATATTTT.

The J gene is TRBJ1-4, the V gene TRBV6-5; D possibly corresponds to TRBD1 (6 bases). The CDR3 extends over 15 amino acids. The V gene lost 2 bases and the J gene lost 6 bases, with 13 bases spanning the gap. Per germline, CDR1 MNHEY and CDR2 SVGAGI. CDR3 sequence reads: CASSYNTGMDEKLFF. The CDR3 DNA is TGTGCCAGCAGTTACAACACAGGGATGGATGAAAAACTGTTTTTT.

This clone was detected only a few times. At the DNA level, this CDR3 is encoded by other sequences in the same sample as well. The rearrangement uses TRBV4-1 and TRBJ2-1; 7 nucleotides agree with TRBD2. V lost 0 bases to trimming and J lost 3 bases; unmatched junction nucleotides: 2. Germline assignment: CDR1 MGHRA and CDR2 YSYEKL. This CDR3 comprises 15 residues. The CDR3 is CASSQEASGYNEQFF. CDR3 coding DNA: TGCGCCAGCAGCCAAGAGGCTAGCGGCTACAATGAGCAGTTCTTC.

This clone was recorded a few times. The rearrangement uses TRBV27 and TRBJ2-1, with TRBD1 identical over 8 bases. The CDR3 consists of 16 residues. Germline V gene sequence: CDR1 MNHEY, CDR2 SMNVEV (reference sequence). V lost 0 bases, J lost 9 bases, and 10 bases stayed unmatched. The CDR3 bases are TGTGCCAGCAGTTTATCGGCAGGGGGCTTAACCAGTGAGCAGTTCTTC. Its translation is CASSLSAGGLTSEQFF.

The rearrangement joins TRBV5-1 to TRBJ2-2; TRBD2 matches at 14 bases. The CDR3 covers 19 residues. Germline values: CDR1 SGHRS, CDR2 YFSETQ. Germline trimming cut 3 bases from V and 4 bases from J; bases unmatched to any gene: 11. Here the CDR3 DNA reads TGCGCCAGCAGCTGGCGAGGGACTAGCGGGAGAATGTCCACCGGGGAGCTGTTTTTT. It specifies CASSWRGTSGRMSTGELFF.

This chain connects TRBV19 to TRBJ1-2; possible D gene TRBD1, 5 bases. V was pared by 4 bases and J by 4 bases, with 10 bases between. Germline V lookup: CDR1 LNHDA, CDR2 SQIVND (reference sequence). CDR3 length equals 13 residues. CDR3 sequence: CASSKGRFYGYTF. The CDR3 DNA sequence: TGTGCCAGTAGTAAGGGACGGTTCTATGGCTACACCTTC.

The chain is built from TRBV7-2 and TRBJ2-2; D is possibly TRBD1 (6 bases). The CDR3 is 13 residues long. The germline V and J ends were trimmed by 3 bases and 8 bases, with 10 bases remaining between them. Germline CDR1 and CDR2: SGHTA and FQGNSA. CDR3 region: CASSFEGGGELFF. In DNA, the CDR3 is TGTGCCAGCAGCTTCGAAGGGGGTGGGGAGCTGTTTTTT.

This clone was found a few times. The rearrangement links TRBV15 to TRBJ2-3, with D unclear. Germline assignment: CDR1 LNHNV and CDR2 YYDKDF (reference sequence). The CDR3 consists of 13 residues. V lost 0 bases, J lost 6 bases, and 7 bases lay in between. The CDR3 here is CATSRERRDTQYF. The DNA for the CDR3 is TGTGCCACCAGCAGAGAACGCCGTGATACGCAGTATTTT.

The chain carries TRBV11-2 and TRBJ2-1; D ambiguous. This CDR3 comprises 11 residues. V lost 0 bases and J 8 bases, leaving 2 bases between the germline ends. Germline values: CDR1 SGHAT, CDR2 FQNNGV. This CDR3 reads CASSLDHEQFF. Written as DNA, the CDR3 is TGTGCCAGCAGCTTAGACCATGAGCAGTTCTTC.

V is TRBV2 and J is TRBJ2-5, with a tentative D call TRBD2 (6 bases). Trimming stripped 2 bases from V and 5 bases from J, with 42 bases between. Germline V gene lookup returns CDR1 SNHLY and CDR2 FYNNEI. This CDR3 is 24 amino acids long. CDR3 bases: TGTGCCAGCAGTGAACTTCCAAACGCCGGGTCCGGAGGAGCGGGCCCACGGAGTCGCGAGACCCAGTACTTC. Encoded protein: CASSELPNAGSGGAGPRSRETQYF.

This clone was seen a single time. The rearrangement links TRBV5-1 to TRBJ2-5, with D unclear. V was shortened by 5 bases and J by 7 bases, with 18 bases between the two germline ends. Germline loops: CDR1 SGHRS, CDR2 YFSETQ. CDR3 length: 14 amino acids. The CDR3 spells CASSPALGYGTQYF. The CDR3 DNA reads TGCGCCAGCAGTCCCGCCCTAGGATACGGGACCCAGTACTTC. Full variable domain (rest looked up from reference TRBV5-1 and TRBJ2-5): KAGVTQTPRYLIKTRGQQVTLSCSPISGHRSVSWYQQTPGQGLQFLFEYFSETQRNKGNFPGRFSGRQFSNSRSEMNVSTLELGDSALYLCASSPALGYGTQYFGPGTRLLVL.

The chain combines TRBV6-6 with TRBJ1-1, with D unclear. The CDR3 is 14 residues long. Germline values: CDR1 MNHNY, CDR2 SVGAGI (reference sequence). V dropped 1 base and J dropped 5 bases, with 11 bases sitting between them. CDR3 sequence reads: CASSYLSGGTEAFF. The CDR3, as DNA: TGTGCCAGCAGTTACTTGAGTGGTGGGACTGAAGCTTTCTTT.

In DNA form, the CDR3 reads TGTGCCAGCAGCTTAACTAGCGGGACTGATATGAAGCAGTTCTTC. This gives the protein CASSLTSGTDMKQFF. J is TRBJ2-1 and V is TRBV11-2; 10 nucleotides agree with TRBD2. The germline CDR1 and CDR2 sequences are SGHAT and FQNNGV. The CDR3 sequence is 15 residues long. J was trimmed by 11 bases and V by 2 bases; bases with no gene match: 9.